This TCR beta chain was sequenced for a study of CD8 T cells in ankylosing spondylitis. Deletions cut 6 bases from V and 4 bases from J, with 11 bases between. The CDR3 has 13 residues. The authors made TCR beta libraries by quantitative 5'-RACE with molecular barcodes. TCRdb fed the 5' RACE reads into MiXCR, producing one record per CDR3 protein. This sample has around 540,000 distinct CDR3 sequences, with approximately 11% found just once. Points from the study as a whole: Disease-linked clones had a CD8+ phenotype and relatively low frequency in peripheral blood. Earlier literature documents some of the motif variants in reactive arthritis synovial fluid and blood. Matched synovial fluid from ankylosing spondylitis patients was reported to be enriched for disease-linked clones. A TCR beta motif made of 7 to 9 highly homologous variants seemed typical of ankylosing spondylitis blood.

This clonotype was seen only a few times. Its antigen is not known. The rearrangement uses TRBV12-3 or TRBV12-4 and TRBJ2-3; a possible D gene is TRBD2 (6 bases). Sequencing input: blood, either unsorted or a sorted T cell fraction (not recorded which). The TCR comes from a male donor with ankylosing spondylitis. The CDR3 region is CASSLGEADTQYF. CDR3 coding DNA: TGTGCCAGCAGCCTGGGGGAGGCAGATACGCAGTATTTT.